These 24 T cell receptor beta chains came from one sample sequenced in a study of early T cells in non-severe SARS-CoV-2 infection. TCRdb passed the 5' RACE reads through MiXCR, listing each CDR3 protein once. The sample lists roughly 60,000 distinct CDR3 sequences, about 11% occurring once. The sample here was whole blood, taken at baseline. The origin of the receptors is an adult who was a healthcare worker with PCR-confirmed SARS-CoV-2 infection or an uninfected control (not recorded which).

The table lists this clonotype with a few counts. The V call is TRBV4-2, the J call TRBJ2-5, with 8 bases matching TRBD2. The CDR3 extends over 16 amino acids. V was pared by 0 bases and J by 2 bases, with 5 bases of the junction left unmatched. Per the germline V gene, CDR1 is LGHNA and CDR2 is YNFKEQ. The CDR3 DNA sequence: TGTGCCAGCAGCCAAGAACTGGGGACTAGTCAAGAGACCCAGTACTTC. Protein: CASSQELGTSQETQYF.

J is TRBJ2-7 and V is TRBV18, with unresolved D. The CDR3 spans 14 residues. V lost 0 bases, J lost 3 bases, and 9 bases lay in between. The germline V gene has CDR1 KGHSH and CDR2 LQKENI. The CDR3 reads CASSPPGRSYEQYF. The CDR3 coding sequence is TGTGCCAGCTCACCACCCGGCAGGAGCTACGAGCAGTACTTC.

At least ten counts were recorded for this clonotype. DNA for the CDR3: TGCGCCAGCAGCCAAGAGCGTTTCCACTACGAGCAGTACTTC. It is translated as CASSQERFHYEQYF. This chain links TRBV4-3 with TRBJ2-7, with D unresolved. Trimming pared 0 bases from V and 3 bases from J, leaving 9 bases between. Germline V lookup: CDR1 LGHNA, CDR2 YSLEER. CDR3 length equals 14 residues.

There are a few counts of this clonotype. The CDR3 is CSADRGEAGDTQYF. For the CDR3, the DNA is TGCAGTGCTGACCGGGGGGAGGCCGGAGATACGCAGTATTTT. This sequence joins TRBV20-1 and TRBJ2-3, with 7 bases fitting TRBD2. CDR1 and CDR2 from the germline V gene are DFQATT and SNEGSKA (reference sequence). V was pared by 5 bases and J by 5 bases, with 10 bases of the junction left unmatched. There are 14 residues in the CDR3.

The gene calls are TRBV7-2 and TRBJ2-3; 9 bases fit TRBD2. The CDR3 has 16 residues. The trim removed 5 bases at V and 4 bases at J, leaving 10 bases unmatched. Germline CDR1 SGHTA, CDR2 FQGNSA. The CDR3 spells CASSLAPAGGADTQYF. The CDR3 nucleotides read TGTGCCAGCAGCCTCGCCCCGGCGGGGGGGGCAGATACGCAGTATTTT.

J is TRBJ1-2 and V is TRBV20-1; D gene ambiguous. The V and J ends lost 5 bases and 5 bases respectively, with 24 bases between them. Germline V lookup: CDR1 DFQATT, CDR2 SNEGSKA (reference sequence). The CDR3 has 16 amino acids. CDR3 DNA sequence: TGCAGTGCTCATCCCCGGGCCAGTCCGTTTCCATATGGCTACACCTTC. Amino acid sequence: CSAHPRASPFPYGYTF.

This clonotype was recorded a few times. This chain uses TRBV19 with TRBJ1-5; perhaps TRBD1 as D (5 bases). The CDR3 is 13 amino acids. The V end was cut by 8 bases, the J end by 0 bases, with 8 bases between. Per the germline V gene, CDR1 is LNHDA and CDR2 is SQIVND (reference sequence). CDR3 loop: CASDSYSNQPQHF. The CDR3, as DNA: TGTGCCAGTGACAGCTATAGCAATCAGCCCCAGCATTTT. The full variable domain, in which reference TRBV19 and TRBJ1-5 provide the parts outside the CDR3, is DGGITQSPKYLFRKEGQNVTLSCEQNLNHDAMYWYRQDPGQGLRLIYYSQIVNDFQKGDIAEGYSVSREKKESFPLTVTSAQKNPTAFYLCASDSYSNQPQHFGDGTRLSIL.

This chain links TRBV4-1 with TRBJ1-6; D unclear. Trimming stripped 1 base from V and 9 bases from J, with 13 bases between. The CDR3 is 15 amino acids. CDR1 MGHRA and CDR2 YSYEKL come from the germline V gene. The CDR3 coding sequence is TGCGCCAGCAGCCAAGCTCCTACGGCTGGTTCACCCCTCCACTTT. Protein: CASSQAPTAGSPLHF.

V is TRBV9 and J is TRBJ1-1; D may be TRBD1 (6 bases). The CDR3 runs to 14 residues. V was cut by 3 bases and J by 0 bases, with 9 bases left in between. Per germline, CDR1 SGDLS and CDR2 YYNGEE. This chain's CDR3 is CASSGRDMNTEAFF. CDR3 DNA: TGTGCCAGCAGCGGCAGGGACATGAACACTGAAGCTTTCTTT. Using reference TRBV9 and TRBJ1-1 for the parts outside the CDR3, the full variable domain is DSGVTQTPKHLITATGQRVTLRCSPRSGDLSVYWYQQSLDQGLQFLIQYYNGEERAKGNILERFSAQQFPDLHSELNLSSLELGDSALYFCASSGRDMNTEAFFGQGTRLTVV.

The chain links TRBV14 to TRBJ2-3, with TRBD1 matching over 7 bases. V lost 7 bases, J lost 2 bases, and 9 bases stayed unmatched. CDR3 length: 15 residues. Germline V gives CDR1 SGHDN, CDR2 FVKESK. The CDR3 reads CASTPRGTVTDTQYF. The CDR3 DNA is TGTGCCAGCACCCCCAGGGGGACAGTCACAGATACGCAGTATTTT.

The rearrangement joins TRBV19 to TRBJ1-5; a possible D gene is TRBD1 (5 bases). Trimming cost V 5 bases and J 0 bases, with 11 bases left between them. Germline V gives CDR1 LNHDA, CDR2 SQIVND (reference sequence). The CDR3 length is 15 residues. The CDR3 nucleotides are TGTGCCAGTAGTCTCTGGGGGGATAGCAATCAGCCCCAGCATTTT. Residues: CASSLWGDSNQPQHF.

CDR3 nucleotides: TGTGCCAGCAGCCGGGACAGGGGACGGGAAAAACTGTTTTTT. It translates to CASSRDRGREKLFF. The J gene is TRBJ1-4, the V gene TRBV7-9; 10 bases line up with TRBD1. CDR1 is SEHNR and CDR2 is FQNEAQ in the germline V gene (reference sequence). CDR3 length: 14 amino acids. V was pared by 5 bases and J by 8 bases, with 5 bases of the junction left unmatched.

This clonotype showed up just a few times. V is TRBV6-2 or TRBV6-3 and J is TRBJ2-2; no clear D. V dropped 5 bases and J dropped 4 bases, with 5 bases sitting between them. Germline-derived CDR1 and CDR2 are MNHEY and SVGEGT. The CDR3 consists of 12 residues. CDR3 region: CASSPFTGELFF. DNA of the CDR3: TGTGCCAGCAGTCCTTTCACCGGGGAGCTGTTTTTT.

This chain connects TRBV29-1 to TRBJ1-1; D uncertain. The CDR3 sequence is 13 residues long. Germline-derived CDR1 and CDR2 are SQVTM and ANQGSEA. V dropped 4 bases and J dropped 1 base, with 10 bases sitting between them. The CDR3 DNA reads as TGCAGCGTTGCCTCCGGAGGGAACACTGAAGCTTTCTTT. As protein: CSVASGGNTEAFF.

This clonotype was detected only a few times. Here the CDR3 DNA reads TGTGCCAGCTCACCTGACGTGAACACTGAAGCTTTCTTT. It yields the protein CASSPDVNTEAFF. The chain couples TRBV18 to TRBJ1-1; D unresolved. Trimming removed 3 bases at V and 0 bases at J, with 5 bases between. The CDR3 runs to 13 residues. Per the germline V gene, CDR1 is KGHSH and CDR2 is LQKENI.

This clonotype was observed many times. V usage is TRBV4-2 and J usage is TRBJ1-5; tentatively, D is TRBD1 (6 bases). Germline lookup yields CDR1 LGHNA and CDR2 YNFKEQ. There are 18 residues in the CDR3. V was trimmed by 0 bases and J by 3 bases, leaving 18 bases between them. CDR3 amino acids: CASSQDRDRGQTNQPQHF. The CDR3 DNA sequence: TGTGCCAGCAGCCAAGACCGGGATCGAGGACAGACCAATCAGCCCCAGCATTTT.

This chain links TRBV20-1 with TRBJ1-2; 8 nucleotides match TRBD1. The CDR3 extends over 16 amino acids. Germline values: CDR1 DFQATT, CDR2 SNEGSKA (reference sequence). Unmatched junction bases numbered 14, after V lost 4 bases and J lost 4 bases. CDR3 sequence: CSAIQDGTGSRYGYTF. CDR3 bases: TGCAGTGCTATCCAGGACGGGACAGGATCCCGCTATGGCTACACCTTC.

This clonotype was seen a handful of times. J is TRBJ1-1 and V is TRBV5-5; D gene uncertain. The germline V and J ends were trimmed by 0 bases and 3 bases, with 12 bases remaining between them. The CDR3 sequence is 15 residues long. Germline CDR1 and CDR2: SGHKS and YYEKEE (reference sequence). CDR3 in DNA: TGTGCCAGCAGCTTGGGGCCGGAAAAGGACACTGAAGCTTTCTTT. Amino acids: CASSLGPEKDTEAFF.

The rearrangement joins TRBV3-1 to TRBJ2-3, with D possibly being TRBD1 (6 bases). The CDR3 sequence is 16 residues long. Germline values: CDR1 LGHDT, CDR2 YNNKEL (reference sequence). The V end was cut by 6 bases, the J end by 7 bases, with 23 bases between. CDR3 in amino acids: CASRLGRDIQGNTQYF. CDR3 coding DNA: TGTGCCAGCAGACTAGGGAGAGATATACAGGGAAATACGCAGTATTTT.

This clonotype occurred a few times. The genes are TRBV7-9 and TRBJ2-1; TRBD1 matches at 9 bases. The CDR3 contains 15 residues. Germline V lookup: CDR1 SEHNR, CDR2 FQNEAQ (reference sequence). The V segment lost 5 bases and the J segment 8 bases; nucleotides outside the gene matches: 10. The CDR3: CASSTERDRVHEQFF. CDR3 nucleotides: TGTGCCAGCAGCACCGAACGGGACAGGGTACATGAGCAGTTCTTC.

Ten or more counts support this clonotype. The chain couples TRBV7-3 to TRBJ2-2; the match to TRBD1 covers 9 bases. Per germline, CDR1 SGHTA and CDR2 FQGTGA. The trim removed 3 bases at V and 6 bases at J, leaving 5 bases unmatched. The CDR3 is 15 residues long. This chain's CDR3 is CASSFSRDRAGELFF. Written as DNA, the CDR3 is TGTGCCAGCAGCTTCTCCCGGGACAGGGCCGGGGAGCTGTTTTTT. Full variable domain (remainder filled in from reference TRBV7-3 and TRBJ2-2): GAGVSQTPSNKVTEKGKYVELRCDPISGHTALYWYRQSLGQGPEFLIYFQGTGAADDSGLPNDRFFAVRPEGSVSTLKIQRTERGDSAVYLCASSFSRDRAGELFFGEGSRLTVL.

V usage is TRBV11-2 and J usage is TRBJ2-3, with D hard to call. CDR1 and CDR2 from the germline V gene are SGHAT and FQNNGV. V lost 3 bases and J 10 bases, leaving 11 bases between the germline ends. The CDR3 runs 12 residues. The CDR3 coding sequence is TGTGCCAGCAGCTTTAGACCGAGCGCGCAGTATTTT. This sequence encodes CASSFRPSAQYF.

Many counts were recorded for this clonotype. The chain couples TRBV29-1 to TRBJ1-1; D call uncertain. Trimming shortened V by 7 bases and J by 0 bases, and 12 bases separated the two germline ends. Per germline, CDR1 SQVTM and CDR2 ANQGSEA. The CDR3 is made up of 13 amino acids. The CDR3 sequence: CSALIFLNTEAFF. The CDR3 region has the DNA TGCAGCGCCCTGATTTTCCTGAACACTGAAGCTTTCTTT.

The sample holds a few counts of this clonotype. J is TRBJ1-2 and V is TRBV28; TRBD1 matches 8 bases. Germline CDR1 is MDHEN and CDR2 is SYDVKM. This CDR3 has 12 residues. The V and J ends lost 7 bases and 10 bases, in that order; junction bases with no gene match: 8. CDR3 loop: CASTSATGDYTF. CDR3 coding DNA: TGTGCCAGCACCTCCGCGACAGGGGACTACACCTTC.